This TCR beta chain is drawn from a study of blood T cell repertoires in COVID-19. At the level of the study: From T cells, B-cell-depleted T cells, or PBMCs came the material, which was cDNA or gDNA.

Participant ages covered about 18 to 95 years across about two dozen US areas. Self-reported history from a screening survey and questionnaire set each donor's cohort. Libraries were prepared by immunoSEQ multiplex PCR; TCRdb keeps only in-frame clonotypes and omits some of them. Of a few hundred thousand clones listed, 88% are singletons. The ends were cut back, 0 bases at V and 3 bases at J, with 18 bases in the middle. The CDR3 has 18 residues. Per germline, CDR1 MGHRA and CDR2 YSYEKL. Specimen: PBMCs or T cells enriched from blood (not recorded which). The TCR comes from a woman in her forties or fifties with acute COVID-19. The gene calls are TRBV4-1 and TRBJ1-5; D is ambiguous. CDR3 nucleotides: TGCGCCAGCAGCCAAGATATTGAAGGAGCCCGGTTCAATCAGCCCCAGCATTTT. Translating it yields CASSQDIEGARFNQPQHF.